The 30 T cell receptor beta chains below all came from one sample that was sequenced in a study of blood T cell repertoires in COVID-19. Profiling relied on immunoSEQ multiplex PCR, and the TCRdb table lists in-frame clones only, not all of them. The sample comprises hundreds of thousands of clones, 80% to 90% of which are singletons, and around 0.97% rests with the top ten. The sequencing input was peripheral blood. The source is a man aged 35-49 years with acute or convalescent COVID-19.

This clone is a singleton in its sample. The chain is built from TRBV7-9 and TRBJ2-1, with 7 nucleotides matching TRBD1. Trimming removed 4 bases from V and 3 bases from J; junction bases left unmatched: 6. This CDR3 comprises 15 residues. Germline assignment: CDR1 SEHNR and CDR2 FQNEAQ (reference sequence). The CDR3 region has the DNA TGTGCCAGCAGCTCTAGGGACAGATTCTACAATGAGCAGTTCTTC. Protein product: CASSSRDRFYNEQFF.

A remark on this clone: Other DNA variants within this sample encode the same CDR3. V usage is TRBV18 and J usage is TRBJ2-7, with 11 bases aligning to TRBD2. After removal of 2 bases from V and 3 bases from J, the junction contained 3 bases not matched to a gene. CDR3 length: 15 amino acids. Germline V lookup: CDR1 KGHSH, CDR2 LQKENI. This CDR3 is CASSPTSGGVYEQYF. The DNA for the CDR3 is TGTGCCAGCTCACCAACTAGCGGGGGAGTCTACGAGCAGTACTTC. The entire variable domain, with the rest obtained from reference TRBV18 and TRBJ2-7, is as follows: NAGVMQNPRHLVRRRGQEARLRCSPMKGHSHVYWYRQLPEEGLKFMVYLQKENIIDESGMPKERFSAEFPKEGPSILRIQQVVRGDSAAYFCASSPTSGGVYEQYFGPGTRLTVT.

The chain uses TRBV5-8 and TRBJ1-5, with a tentative D call TRBD1 (5 bases). V was cut by 4 bases and J by 3 bases, with 23 bases left in between. Germline-derived CDR1 and CDR2 are SGHTS and YDEGEE. The CDR3 runs 18 residues. CDR3 residues: CASSTIGRSGHDNQPQHF. The CDR3 nucleotides are TGTGCCAGCAGCACCATCGGCAGATCAGGGCACGACAATCAGCCCCAGCATTTT.

This chain connects TRBV24-1 to TRBJ1-5; TRBD1 matches 8 bases. This CDR3 is built from 16 residues. The V and J ends lost 5 bases and 5 bases, in that order; junction bases with no gene match: 10. Looked up from germline, CDR1 is KGHDR and CDR2 is SFDVKD. CDR3 bases: TGTGCCACCAGTGTTATAGACAGGGGAAGTGATCAGCCCCAGCATTTT. Translating gives CATSVIDRGSDQPQHF.

This chain connects TRBV7-6 to TRBJ2-2, with D possibly TRBD2 on 6 matching bases. V lost 7 bases and J 5 bases, leaving 20 bases between the germline ends. Germline V CDR1 and CDR2: SGHVS, FNYEAQ. The CDR3 runs to 16 residues. This CDR3 is CASTPVGGLGTGELFF. CDR3 nucleotide sequence: TGTGCCAGCACCCCGGTCGGGGGTCTAGGTACCGGGGAGCTGTTTTTT.

The V call is TRBV18, the J call TRBJ2-7, with 8 bases matching TRBD1. Germline CDR1 and CDR2: KGHSH and LQKENI. The CDR3 totals 17 residues. Trimming removed 0 bases from V and 2 bases from J; junction bases left unmatched: 9. The CDR3, as DNA: TGTGCCAGCTCACCACCGGCGGCAGGGGGCACGACCTACGAGCAGTACTTC. Its protein product is CASSPPAAGGTTYEQYF.

This chain connects TRBV1 to TRBJ2-7; TRBD1 is taken as the D call from the table, unchecked against the DNA. TRBV1 is a pseudogene locus. This CDR3 is built from 15 residues. The CDR3 region is CTSSQGKDRGDEQYF. The CDR3 DNA reads TGCACCAGCAGCCAAGGAAAGGACAGGGGGGACGAGCAGTACTTC.

The rearrangement joins TRBV5-5 to TRBJ2-1, with TRBD2 identical over 9 bases. Germline V CDR1 and CDR2: SGHKS, YYEKEE (reference sequence). V lost 4 bases to trimming and J lost 5 bases; unmatched junction nucleotides: 10. The CDR3 totals 16 residues. In DNA form, the CDR3 reads TGTGCCAGCAGCCCCGATTGGCGGGGGGGAAACAATGAGCAGTTCTTC. Encoded protein: CASSPDWRGGNNEQFF.

The V gene is TRBV7-2, the J gene TRBJ1-5; D not certain. Germline V CDR1 and CDR2: SGHTA, FQGNSA. Trimming pared 3 bases from V and 2 bases from J, leaving 11 bases between. This CDR3 has 15 residues. CDR3 in amino acids: CASSLLQQGNQPQHF. The CDR3 region has the DNA TGTGCCAGCAGCTTGCTACAGCAGGGCAATCAGCCCCAGCATTTT.

This clone was counted a single time. The J gene is TRBJ2-1, the V gene TRBV5-1, with 13 nucleotides matching TRBD2. Germline V gene lookup returns CDR1 SGHRS and CDR2 YFSETQ. V trimming: 1 base; J trimming: 10 bases; junction bases outside the gene matches: 8. The CDR3 extends over 16 amino acids. Here the CDR3 DNA reads TGCGCCAGCAGCTTGACAACTAGCGGGGGGGCCGCCGAGCAGTTCTTC. It codes for CASSLTTSGGAAEQFF.

The chain has TRBV7-8 and TRBJ1-1, with D unresolved. The germline CDR1 and CDR2 sequences are SGHVS and FQNEAQ. The CDR3 runs to 16 residues. V lost 8 bases and J 0 bases, leaving 19 bases between the germline ends. CDR3 amino acids: CASGRRDLRMNTEAFF. The CDR3 nucleotides read TGTGCCAGCGGTCGTCGGGATCTGCGCATGAACACTGAAGCTTTCTTT.

The rearrangement joins TRBV5-1 to TRBJ1-3; D possibly corresponds to TRBD1 (5 bases). The CDR3 is made up of 15 amino acids. Trimming stripped 2 bases from V and 0 bases from J, with 9 bases between. Per the germline V gene, CDR1 is SGHRS and CDR2 is YFSETQ. CDR3 sequence: CASSFTGSSGNTIYF. The DNA of the CDR3 is TGCGCCAGCAGCTTTACAGGTAGCTCTGGAAACACCATATATTTT.

This clone was detected a few times. V is TRBV30 and J is TRBJ1-2, with 8 nucleotides matching TRBD1. CDR1 and CDR2 from the germline V gene are GTSNPN and SVGIG (reference sequence). The CDR3 loop spans 11 amino acids. With V trimmed by 7 bases and J by 6 bases, 4 bases remained unmatched. The CDR3 spells CALDRANGYTF. The CDR3 DNA sequence: TGTGCCTTGGACAGGGCGAATGGCTACACCTTC.

The rearrangement joins TRBV5-1 to TRBJ1-1; TRBD1 agrees at 7 bases. V shed 4 bases, J shed 6 bases, and the junction held 9 bases outside the gene matches. Germline V CDR1 and CDR2: SGHRS, YFSETQ. The CDR3 totals 14 residues. The CDR3 bases are TGCGCCAGCAGCAGCCCGGGACAGTTTGCTGAAGCTTTCTTT. Translating gives CASSSPGQFAEAFF.

This rearrangement joins TRBV5-1 to TRBJ2-7, with TRBD1 matching over 11 bases. Germline CDR1 SGHRS, CDR2 YFSETQ. With 0 bases clipped from V and 7 bases from J, the junction kept 12 bases outside the gene matches. The CDR3 length is 17 residues. The CDR3 DNA reads TGCGCCAGCAGCTTGGCCGTTTCCGGACAGGGGGCGAGTGAGCAGTACTTC. Its translation is CASSLAVSGQGASEQYF.

The V and J genes are TRBV9 and TRBJ2-3; 13 positions agree with TRBD2. Germline V CDR1 and CDR2: SGDLS, YYNGEE. Germline trimming cut 3 bases from V and 6 bases from J; bases unmatched to any gene: 7. This CDR3 has 16 amino acids. This chain's CDR3 is CASSATGLAGADTQYF. The CDR3 DNA reads as TGTGCCAGCAGCGCAACCGGACTAGCGGGGGCGGATACGCAGTATTTT.

The rearrangement joins TRBV7-9 to TRBJ2-7; no clear D. V shed 5 bases and J shed 1 base, with 15 bases lying between them. Germline CDR1 and CDR2: SEHNR and FQNEAQ (reference sequence). This CDR3 comprises 15 residues. The CDR3 sequence: CASSPSYTKSYEQYF. For the CDR3, the DNA is TGTGCCAGCAGCCCTTCCTACACTAAGTCCTACGAGCAGTACTTC.

The rearrangement uses TRBV18 and TRBJ1-3; 10 bases are shared with TRBD1. The germline V gene has CDR1 KGHSH and CDR2 LQKENI. After removal of 1 base from V and 1 base from J, the junction contained 1 base not matched to a gene. This CDR3 contains 16 residues. Written as DNA, the CDR3 is TGTGCCAGCTCACCACAGGGACAGGGGTCTGGAAACACCATATATTTT. Residues: CASSPQGQGSGNTIYF.

The CDR3 DNA reads TGCGCCAGCAGCCGGACAGGGGACAATTCACCCCTCCACTTT. Residues: CASSRTGDNSPLHF. The chain employs TRBV5-1 and TRBJ1-6, with 9 bases fitting TRBD1. V shed 4 bases, J shed 7 bases, and the junction held 3 bases outside the gene matches. There are 14 residues in the CDR3. Per the germline V gene, CDR1 is SGHRS and CDR2 is YFSETQ.

This chain connects TRBV7-8 to TRBJ1-1; D may be TRBD1 (6 bases). This CDR3 spans 13 amino acids. The V and J ends lost 7 bases and 1 base respectively, with 10 bases between them. The V gene's germline CDR1 is SGHVS and CDR2 FQNEAQ. In nucleotides, the CDR3 is TGTGCCAGCAAGACACAGGGGAACACTGAAGCTTTCTTT. Translation gives CASKTQGNTEAFF.

The chain employs TRBV4-2 and TRBJ2-2; TRBD2 agrees at 10 bases. CDR3 size: 18 residues. CDR1 is LGHNA, CDR2 YNFKEQ, per germline. With 4 bases clipped from V and 6 bases from J, the junction kept 14 bases outside the gene matches. This CDR3 reads CASSPNQAGTSEAGELFF. CDR3 nucleotide sequence: TGTGCCAGCAGCCCAAACCAGGCGGGGACTAGCGAAGCCGGGGAGCTGTTTTTT.

The chain recombines TRBV6-6 with TRBJ1-1; 7 bases match TRBD1. Germline CDR1 and CDR2: MNHNY and SVGAGI (reference sequence). The CDR3 is made up of 12 amino acids. V was pared by 6 bases and J by 8 bases, with 6 bases of the junction left unmatched. The CDR3 DNA reads as TGTGCCAGCAGCCAACGGACAGGCGAAGCTTTCTTT. Its protein is CASSQRTGEAFF.

The chain has TRBV24-1 and TRBJ2-7; the D gene is possibly TRBD1 (6 bases). This CDR3 contains 13 residues. The ends were cut back, 4 bases at V and 6 bases at J, with 12 bases in the middle. The germline gives CDR1 KGHDR, CDR2 SFDVKD. This CDR3 is CATSDPDRFEQYF. The CDR3 DNA reads as TGTGCCACCAGTGACCCGGACAGATTCGAGCAGTACTTC.

The V and J genes are TRBV24-1 and TRBJ2-3; 13 bases match TRBD2. The CDR3 runs 17 residues. The V segment lost 5 bases and the J segment 4 bases; nucleotides outside the gene matches: 8. Looked up from germline, CDR1 is KGHDR and CDR2 is SFDVKD. Here the CDR3 reads CATSAWTSGGFADTQYF. The DNA for the CDR3 is TGTGCCACCAGTGCATGGACTAGCGGGGGCTTTGCAGATACGCAGTATTTT.

This chain links TRBV7-2 with TRBJ2-7, with a possible D match to TRBD1 (5 bases). Germline values: CDR1 SGHTA, CDR2 FQGNSA. Trimming removed 4 bases at V and 0 bases at J, with 10 bases between. This CDR3 is built from 14 residues. In nucleotides, the CDR3 is TGTGCCAGCAGCTCCAGGGCCTACTCCTACGAGCAGTACTTC. Protein: CASSSRAYSYEQYF.

The chain employs TRBV6-5 and TRBJ2-3, with 8 bases aligning to TRBD2. This CDR3 contains 16 residues. J gave up 3 bases and V 2 bases, and 7 bases lay outside the gene matches. The V gene's germline CDR1 is MNHEY and CDR2 SVGAGI. Here the CDR3 DNA reads TGTGCCAGCAGTTACAACCGGGGGGGCATGACAGATACGCAGTATTTT. Its translation: CASSYNRGGMTDTQYF.

V is TRBV2 and J is TRBJ2-3, with TRBD1 matching over 9 bases. J was trimmed by 5 bases and V by 4 bases; bases with no gene match: 7. Per germline, CDR1 SNHLY and CDR2 FYNNEI. The CDR3 runs 15 residues. The CDR3 loop reads CASSATGGAVDTQYF. CDR3 bases: TGTGCCAGCAGTGCCACAGGGGGCGCCGTAGATACGCAGTATTTT. The full variable domain, with the rest looked up from reference TRBV2 and TRBJ2-3, is EPEVTQTPSHQVTQMGQEVILRCVPISNHLYFYWYRQILGQKVEFLVSFYNNEISEKSEIFDDQFSVERPDGSNFTLKIRSTKLEDSAMYFCASSATGGAVDTQYFGPGTRLTVL.

V gene TRBV30 combines with J gene TRBJ1-5; TRBD1 might be the D (5 bases). Looked up from germline, CDR1 is GTSNPN and CDR2 is SVGIG (reference sequence). This CDR3 contains 12 residues. The V and J ends lost 0 bases and 11 bases respectively, with 11 bases between them. CDR3 sequence (DNA): TGTGCCTGGAGTGTACAATGGGGGGCCCAGCATTTT. Translation: CAWSVQWGAQHF. The entire variable domain, with the rest obtained from reference TRBV30 and TRBJ1-5, is as follows: SQTIHQWPATLVQPVGSPLSLECTVEGTSNPNLYWYRQAAGRGLQLLFYSVGIGQISSEVPQNLSASRPQDRQFILSSKKLLLSDSGFYLCAWSVQWGAQHFGDGTRLSIL.

This clone was recorded once. This chain links TRBV6-5 with TRBJ1-6; D is ambiguous. CDR3 length: 13 amino acids. Germline values: CDR1 MNHEY, CDR2 SVGAGI. The germline V and J ends were trimmed by 2 bases and 10 bases, with 9 bases remaining between them. The CDR3 reads CASSYERNSPLHF. The CDR3 region has the DNA TGTGCCAGCAGTTACGAGAGGAACTCACCCCTCCACTTT.

The rearrangement joins TRBV4-1 to TRBJ1-1; no clear D gene. Germline V gives CDR1 MGHRA, CDR2 YSYEKL. The V gene lost 2 bases and the J gene lost 10 bases, with 14 bases spanning the gap. The CDR3 consists of 13 residues. The CDR3, as DNA: TGCGCCAGCAGCCAAATCGAACGGTCACGAGCTTTCTTT. Its translation: CASSQIERSRAFF.